This T cell receptor (beta chain) comes out of a study of T cells in Graves' hyperthyroidism and ophthalmopathy. This clonotype was seen repeatedly, ten times or more. There were TCR beta CDR3 regions amplified from RNA transcripts. The TCR CDR3 first-round RT-PCR relied on the HTBI primer set. Each CDR3 protein gets one entry after TCRdb re-called the multiplex PCR reads with MiXCR. This table holds about 620,000 distinct CDR3 sequences, about a sixth found once. Germline CDR1 SEHNR, CDR2 FQNEAQ (reference sequence). The V gene end was trimmed by 2 bases and the J gene end by 5 bases; junction bases not matched to a gene: 4. The CDR3 consists of 14 residues.

Sequencing input: blood. This chain joins TRBV7-9 and TRBJ2-5, with 8 bases lining up with TRBD1. The clonotype originates from a woman between 25 and 40 years old with Graves' hyperthyroidism. CDR3 region: CASSLQGADETQYF. For the CDR3, the DNA is TGTGCCAGCAGCTTACAGGGGGCGGATGAGACCCAGTACTTC.